Shown below are 27 T cell receptor beta chains from a single sample sequenced in a study of T cell changes during pregnancy in multiple sclerosis. Only in-frame clones appear in the TCRdb table, and some are missing; sequencing was by immunoSEQ multiplex PCR. The sample records under 35,000 clones, 70% to 90% being singletons. Sequences were derived from CD8+ T cells from peripheral blood mononuclear cells, sampled after pregnancy. The receptors were gathered from a female donor with multiple sclerosis, enrolled in a pregnancy study.

The chain combines TRBV11-2 with TRBJ2-1; 7 nucleotides line up with TRBD2. Germline V lookup: CDR1 SGHAT, CDR2 FQNNGV. The length of the CDR3 is 15 residues. V shed 1 base and J 5 bases; nucleotides not matched to a gene: 5. This CDR3 reads CASSLGGGYNNEQFF. CDR3 bases: TGTGCCAGCAGCTTAGGGGGGGGGTACAACAATGAGCAGTTCTTC.

This chain joins TRBV7-2 and TRBJ2-5; the match to TRBD2 covers 9 bases. V was pared by 0 bases and J by 3 bases, with 8 bases of the junction left unmatched. Germline CDR1 and CDR2: SGHTA and FQGNSA. This CDR3 spans 17 amino acids. The DNA for the CDR3 is TGTGCCAGCAGCTTAGCCTTCGGGCGGGGGGGAGAAGAGACCCAGTACTTC. Translating gives CASSLAFGRGGEETQYF.

This chain connects TRBV6-5 to TRBJ1-4, with D unresolved. V lost 2 bases, J lost 0 bases, and 10 bases lay in between. This CDR3 is built from 16 residues. Germline V lookup: CDR1 MNHEY, CDR2 SVGAGI. Here the CDR3 DNA reads TGTGCCAGCAGTTACACGGAGTGGACAACTAATGAAAAACTGTTTTTT. Its protein is CASSYTEWTTNEKLFF.

This chain connects TRBV6-5 to TRBJ2-3; TRBD2 matches at 11 bases. The junction had 8 bases not matched to a gene; V was cut back by 6 bases and J by 6 bases. CDR3 length: 15 residues. In germline, CDR1 is MNHEY, CDR2 SVGAGI. CDR3 region: CASSSTSGGADTQYF. The CDR3 DNA reads TGTGCCAGCAGCTCCACTAGCGGGGGCGCGGATACGCAGTATTTT.

The table lists this clone with a count of one. The gene calls are TRBV5-4 and TRBJ2-5; D is perhaps TRBD1 (6 bases). Germline CDR1 SGHNT, CDR2 YYREEE (reference sequence). Trimming removed 2 bases at V and 2 bases at J, with 16 bases between. The CDR3 is made up of 16 amino acids. The CDR3 DNA follows: TGTGCCAGCAGCTTACAGGGTCTTCGGGGACAAGAGACCCAGTACTTC. It encodes CASSLQGLRGQETQYF.

This chain's CDR3 is CASTGGSYEQYF. CDR3 DNA sequence: TGTGCCAGCACAGGGGGCTCCTACGAGCAGTACTTC. This chain connects TRBV7-9 to TRBJ2-7, with 7 bases lining up with TRBD1. The CDR3 covers 12 residues. Looked up from germline, CDR1 is SEHNR and CDR2 is FQNEAQ (reference sequence). The V and J ends lost 7 bases and 0 bases, in that order; junction bases with no gene match: 0.

The chain uses TRBV9 and TRBJ1-1, with TRBD1 matching 7 bases. Trimming at V came to 3 bases and at J to 8 bases, leaving 4 bases not matched to a gene. The CDR3 sequence is 12 residues long. Germline values: CDR1 SGDLS, CDR2 YYNGEE. In DNA form, the CDR3 reads TGTGCCAGCAGCGGGACGGGACAGGAAGCTTTCTTT. Its protein is CASSGTGQEAFF.

This clone came up a few times. The V gene is TRBV5-1, the J gene TRBJ1-1; D call uncertain. The CDR3 consists of 12 residues. Germline V gene data show CDR1 as SGHRS and CDR2 as YFSETQ. Trimming cost V 3 bases and J 8 bases, with 11 bases left between them. The CDR3 DNA reads TGCGCCAGCAGCTGGGCAGGAATCGAAGCTTTCTTT. Its translation: CASSWAGIEAFF.

This clone has only a few counts. This chain connects TRBV19 to TRBJ1-4, with 10 bases aligning to TRBD1. Germline CDR1 is LNHDA and CDR2 is SQIVND (reference sequence). The CDR3 runs 15 residues. Trimming removed 5 bases from V and 8 bases from J; junction bases left unmatched: 8. The CDR3 is CASSLTGTGEEKLFF. DNA for the CDR3: TGTGCCAGTAGTTTGACCGGGACAGGGGAAGAAAAACTGTTTTTT.

This chain uses TRBV7-2 with TRBJ1-4; 8 nucleotides align to TRBD1. The CDR3 sequence is 15 residues long. V dropped 5 bases and J dropped 3; count of bases not matched to a gene: 5. Germline CDR1 reads SGHTA; CDR2 reads FQGNSA. The CDR3 loop is CASSRHRGANEKLFF. Here the CDR3 DNA reads TGTGCCAGCAGCCGCCACAGGGGGGCTAATGAAAAACTGTTTTTT.

This clone has just a few counts. The chain has TRBV13 and TRBJ1-3, with D possibly TRBD1 on 6 matching bases. This CDR3 spans 16 amino acids. Between the trimmed V and J ends, which lost 2 bases and 4 bases, there was a span of 15 bases. Germline assignment: CDR1 PRHDT and CDR2 FYEKMQ (reference sequence). CDR3 in amino acids: CASSLNRGGEGNTIYF. CDR3 in DNA: TGTGCCAGCAGCTTAAACCGGGGGGGCGAAGGAAACACCATATATTTT. Variable domain in full (rest from reference TRBV13 and TRBJ1-3): AAGVIQSPRHLIKEKRETATLKCYPIPRHDTVYWYQQGPGQDPQFLISFYEKMQSDKGSIPDRFSAQQFSDYHSELNMSSLELGDSALYFCASSLNRGGEGNTIYFGEGSWLTVV.

For the CDR3, the DNA is TGTGCCAGCAGCTTAGGGCGAGTAGAGAGGTTCTACGAGCAGTACTTC. Its protein product is CASSLGRVERFYEQYF. The genes are TRBV7-8 and TRBJ2-7; no reliable D call. CDR1 and CDR2 (germline): SGHVS, FQNEAQ. Trimming shortened V by 1 base and J by 3 bases, and 16 bases separated the two germline ends. This CDR3 is 16 amino acids long. Looking up the rest from reference TRBV7-8 and TRBJ2-7 gives the full variable domain: GAGVSQSPRYKVAKRGQDVALRCDPISGHVSLFWYQQALGQGPEFLTYFQNEAQLDKSGLPSDRFFAERPEGSVSTLKIQRTQQEDSAVYLCASSLGRVERFYEQYFGPGTRLTVT.

The V gene is TRBV7-3, the J gene TRBJ2-1; D remains unclear. The V end was cut by 0 bases, the J end by 0 bases, with 12 bases between. The germline CDR1 and CDR2 sequences are SGHTA and FQGTGA. The CDR3 has 17 amino acids. The CDR3 protein is CASSLTAAISSYNEQFF. CDR3 sequence (DNA): TGTGCCAGCAGCTTAACGGCGGCTATCAGCTCCTACAATGAGCAGTTCTTC.

This clone was detected only once. The chain employs TRBV5-4 and TRBJ2-1, with 14 nucleotides matching TRBD2. This CDR3 has 18 residues. CDR1 is SGHNT, CDR2 YYREEE, per germline (reference sequence). Unmatched junction bases numbered 13, after V lost 9 bases and J lost 2 bases. The CDR3 region is CATINGLAGGRAYNEQFF. The CDR3 bases are TGTGCCACGATTAACGGACTAGCGGGGGGACGGGCCTACAATGAGCAGTTCTTC.

V is TRBV28 and J is TRBJ1-5, with 9 bases lining up with TRBD1. The J segment lost 4 bases and the V segment lost 2 bases, leaving 12 bases of the junction unmatched. There are 18 residues in the CDR3. CDR1 MDHEN and CDR2 SYDVKM come from the germline V gene. The CDR3 loop is CASSLAETGGGMNQPQHF. CDR3 nucleotides: TGTGCCAGCAGTTTAGCGGAGACAGGGGGAGGAATGAATCAGCCCCAGCATTTT.

This chain links TRBV6-1 with TRBJ2-1; maybe TRBD2 (6 bases). V dropped 4 bases and J dropped 7 bases, with 14 bases sitting between them. Germline CDR1 is MNHNS and CDR2 is SASEGT. This CDR3 has 14 amino acids. The CDR3 reads CASSATGERNEQFF. In DNA form, the CDR3 reads TGTGCCAGCAGTGCAACGGGGGAACGAAATGAGCAGTTCTTC.

The chain employs TRBV19 and TRBJ2-2; 8 nucleotides align to TRBD1. Per germline, CDR1 LNHDA and CDR2 SQIVND (reference sequence). Unmatched junction bases numbered 11, after V lost 5 bases and J lost 3 bases. The CDR3 covers 17 residues. CDR3 residues: CASSFGPGTGYTGELFF. The CDR3 DNA reads TGTGCCAGTAGTTTTGGGCCAGGGACAGGTTACACCGGGGAGCTGTTTTTT.

The chain uses TRBV6-6 and TRBJ1-1; D unclear. V lost 2 bases, J lost 0 bases, and 13 bases lay in between. The V gene's germline CDR1 is MNHNY and CDR2 SVGAGI (reference sequence). The CDR3 sequence is 16 residues long. Written as DNA, the CDR3 is TGTGCCAGCAGTTACGACGGGAATGTTATGAACACTGAAGCTTTCTTT. This sequence encodes CASSYDGNVMNTEAFF.

CDR3 sequence (DNA): TGTGCCAGCAGCGACCTACAGGGGGTGAGAACTGAAGCTTTCTTT. Translating gives CASSDLQGVRTEAFF. V usage is TRBV2 and J usage is TRBJ1-1; 8 nucleotides agree with TRBD1. J lost 5 bases, V lost 6 bases, and 11 bases had no gene match. Germline values: CDR1 SNHLY, CDR2 FYNNEI. The CDR3 covers 15 residues.

The chain has TRBV27 and TRBJ2-3; the match to TRBD2 covers 11 bases. CDR3 size: 15 residues. V lost 5 bases to trimming and J lost 2 bases; unmatched junction nucleotides: 3. Looked up from germline, CDR1 is MNHEY and CDR2 is SMNVEV (reference sequence). CDR3 sequence: CASSILAGDTDTQYF. In DNA form, the CDR3 reads TGTGCCAGCAGTATACTAGCGGGGGACACAGATACGCAGTATTTT.

The chain combines TRBV15 with TRBJ1-4; 9 nucleotides align to TRBD1. Germline V gives CDR1 LNHNV, CDR2 YYDKDF (reference sequence). The J segment lost 7 bases and the V segment lost 0 bases, leaving 6 bases of the junction unmatched. This CDR3 comprises 16 residues. CDR3 nucleotide sequence: TGTGCCACCAGCAGAGATCCCGGGACAGGGCCTGAAAAACTGTTTTTT. This gives the protein CATSRDPGTGPEKLFF.

The chain has TRBV13 and TRBJ2-1, with D tentatively TRBD1 (5 bases). Germline CDR1 is PRHDT and CDR2 is FYEKMQ (reference sequence). V was pared by 0 bases and J by 7 bases, with 13 bases between. The length of the CDR3 is 15 residues. Here the CDR3 DNA reads TGTGCCAGCAGCTTAGGCAAGGGCTCAGGGAATGAGCAGTTCTTC. Translated: CASSLGKGSGNEQFF. Looking up the rest from reference TRBV13 and TRBJ2-1 gives the full variable domain: AAGVIQSPRHLIKEKRETATLKCYPIPRHDTVYWYQQGPGQDPQFLISFYEKMQSDKGSIPDRFSAQQFSDYHSELNMSSLELGDSALYFCASSLGKGSGNEQFFGPGTRLTVL.

V and J are TRBV10-3 and TRBJ1-6; D unresolved. V shed 2 bases and J shed 0 bases, with 8 bases lying between them. The length of the CDR3 is 16 residues. Looked up from germline, CDR1 is ENHRY and CDR2 is SYGVKD. The CDR3 nucleotides read TGTGCCATCAGTGAGGAGGCCTACTCCTATAATTCACCCCTCCACTTT. Its translation: CAISEEAYSYNSPLHF.

The V gene is TRBV6-5, the J gene TRBJ1-1, with a possible D match to TRBD1 (5 bases). Per the germline V gene, CDR1 is MNHEY and CDR2 is SVGAGI. Trimming left V 5 bases short and J 2 bases short, with 9 bases between. This CDR3 is 13 amino acids long. CDR3 DNA: TGTGCCAGCAGTGGACACCTAAACACTGAAGCTTTCTTT. Protein product: CASSGHLNTEAFF.

This sequence joins TRBV5-6 and TRBJ2-3; 7 bases are a match to TRBD2. Trimming removed 3 bases from V and 8 bases from J; junction bases left unmatched: 6. CDR1 is SGHDT and CDR2 is YYEEEE in the germline V gene. The CDR3 is 13 residues long. This chain's CDR3 is CASSSGLVGTQYF. CDR3 DNA: TGTGCCAGCAGCTCAGGACTAGTTGGTACGCAGTATTTT.

This clone came up once. The chain joins TRBV7-9 to TRBJ1-4, with D possibly TRBD1 on 5 matching bases. V was shortened by 7 bases and J by 7 bases, with 10 bases between the two germline ends. This CDR3 contains 12 residues. The germline V gene has CDR1 SEHNR and CDR2 FQNEAQ (reference sequence). DNA for the CDR3: TGTGCCAGCAACACAGGCGGTGAAAAACTGTTTTTT. This encodes CASNTGGEKLFF.

The chain is built from TRBV19 and TRBJ1-6; tentative D call: TRBD1 (6 bases). Germline assignment: CDR1 LNHDA and CDR2 SQIVND (reference sequence). V lost 6 bases and J lost 10, with 25 bases in between. This CDR3 is 17 amino acids long. The CDR3: CASSDAPTGTFGSPLHF. The CDR3 coding sequence is TGTGCCAGTAGCGATGCACCAACAGGGACCTTTGGATCACCCCTCCACTTT.